This T cell receptor beta chain was captured by sequencing in a study of Ad26.COV2.S vaccination and SARS-CoV-2 variants. Study background: In the study, Ad26.COV2.S was injected intramuscularly once, or twice 56 days apart. General study points: Comparable non-spike TCR breadth was observed in vaccine and placebo recipients. Substantial breadth was reported for post-vaccination spike-specific CD8+ and CD4+ T cells.

The method was immunoSEQ multiplex PCR; TCRdb's version includes in-frame clones alone and lacks a portion of them. The sample shows around 340,000 clones, approximately 90% of them seen only once. The CDR3 is 18 amino acids. The J segment lost 4 bases and the V segment lost 0 bases, leaving 11 bases of the junction unmatched. The V gene's germline CDR1 is SGHDN and CDR2 FVKESK. Details on this clone: No antigen is known for it.

Stated treatment: roughly 20 received Ad26.COV2.S at low or high dose, single or two shots; five or six received placebo; per-sample allocation not given. Collection of samples fell on day 63 after the first vaccine or placebo injection. This Boston cohort included adults aged 18-55 years. The chain recombines TRBV14 with TRBJ2-2, with 7 positions matching TRBD1. This TCR came from a person between 18 and 65 years old who received the Ad26.COV2.S COVID-19 vaccine or a placebo. The starting material was peripheral blood, obtained in a trial of Ad26.COV2.S vaccine versus placebo. The CDR3 loop is CASSQESGTVPGTGELFF. DNA of the CDR3: TGTGCCAGCAGCCAAGAATCCGGGACAGTACCCGGCACCGGGGAGCTGTTTTTT.